This TCR beta chain stems from a study of blood T cell repertoires in COVID-19. Study-level background: The samples span acute and convalescent COVID-19 from the United States, Italy and Spain. T cells, B-cell-depleted T cells, or PBMCs provided the cDNA or gDNA that served as material.

Original data processing: Reference gene primers were amplified, and this amplification served to estimate nucleated cell counts. TCRdb's table, derived via immunoSEQ multiplex PCR, lists solely in-frame clones and lacks some. V and J calls and clone size are those listed in that table; D and trimming were worked out from the DNA. This table holds 150,000 to 200,000 clones, approximately 90% found once. V was cut by 6 bases and J by 1 base, with 12 bases left in between. The CDR3 contains 14 residues. Germline values: CDR1 SGHRS, CDR2 YFSETQ. This sequence was found in a human donor in a cohort sampled during active COVID-19. Sequencing was done on a sample of peripheral blood. This chain uses TRBV5-1 with TRBJ2-3; tentatively, D is TRBD2 (6 bases). The CDR3 DNA reads as TGCGCCAGCATGCCGTGGGGGGGCACAGATACGCAGTATTTT. This gives the protein CASMPWGGTDTQYF.